The entry below gives a single T cell receptor (beta chain) sequence along with its context. Its target is unknown. PCR was performed a second time for about 7 to 11 cycles using a sample-barcoded 5' primer and a J-beta primer mix. Using its own MiXCR run on the 5' RACE reads, TCRdb lists one record per CDR3 protein. The sample records under 2,000,000 distinct CDR3 sequences, around 50% being singletons. This sample was taken from a study of blood T cells in healthy people across ages. Findings and caveats of the study: It was not possible, with unsorted PBMCs, to conclusively compare naive and antigen-experienced cells. Both naive CD4+ cell counts and diversity were greater in long-lived donors than in aged donors.

Material: blood. The origin of this receptor is a woman between 40 and 50 years old in good health.

In nucleotides, the CDR3 is TGCAGCGCCGAGGGTAGATCTAACTATGGCTACACCTTC. It codes for CSAEGRSNYGYTF. The genes are TRBV29-1 and TRBJ1-2; D remains ambiguous. The germline V gene encodes CDR1 SQVTM and CDR2 ANQGSEA. With 7 bases removed from V and 0 bases from J, the gap between germline ends came to 12 bases. CDR3 length equals 13 residues.